This T cell receptor (beta chain) derives from a study of blood T cell repertoires in COVID-19. The study recruited people aged roughly 18 to 100 years across around 24 US areas. Cohort 3 donors were reported recovered after two negative PCRs, clearance, or symptom resolution. Trimming took 1 base from V and 6 from J; bases not matched to a gene: 0. Germline CDR1 reads SGHNT; CDR2 reads YENEEA. CDR3 length equals 13 residues. This clone was found once. Here immunoSEQ multiplex PCR was the method, and the copy in TCRdb shows in-frame clones only, minus some. Of over 350,000 clones in the sample, around 89% were seen once.

The chain joins TRBV11-3 to TRBJ2-4, with 7 bases that match TRBD2. The TCR originated in a woman between 18 and 29 years old who had recovered from COVID-19. The sample comprised PBMCs or T cells enriched from blood (not recorded which). CDR3 nucleotide sequence: TGTGCCAGCAGCTTAGGGGAGGGAAACATTCAGTACTTC. Encoded protein: CASSLGEGNIQYF.